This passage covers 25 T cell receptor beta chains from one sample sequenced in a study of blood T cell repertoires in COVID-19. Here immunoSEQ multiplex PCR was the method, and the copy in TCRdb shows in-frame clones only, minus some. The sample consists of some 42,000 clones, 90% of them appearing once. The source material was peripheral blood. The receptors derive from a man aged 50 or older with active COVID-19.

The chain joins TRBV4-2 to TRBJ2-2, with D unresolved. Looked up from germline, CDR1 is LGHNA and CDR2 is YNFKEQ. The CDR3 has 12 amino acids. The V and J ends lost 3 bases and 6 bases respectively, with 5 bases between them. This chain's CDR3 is CASSQSAGELFF. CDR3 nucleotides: TGTGCCAGCAGCCAGTCGGCCGGGGAGCTGTTTTTT.

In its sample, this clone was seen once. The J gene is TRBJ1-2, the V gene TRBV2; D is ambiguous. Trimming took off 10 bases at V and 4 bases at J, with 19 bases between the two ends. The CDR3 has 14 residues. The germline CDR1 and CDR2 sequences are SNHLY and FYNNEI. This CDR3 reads CATQALGGAYGYTF. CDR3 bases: TGTGCCACCCAGGCCCTCGGTGGCGCCTATGGCTACACCTTC.

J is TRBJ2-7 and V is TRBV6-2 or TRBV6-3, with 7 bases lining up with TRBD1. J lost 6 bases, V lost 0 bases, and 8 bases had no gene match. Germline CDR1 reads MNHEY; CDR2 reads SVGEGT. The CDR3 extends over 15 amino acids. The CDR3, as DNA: TGTGCCAGCAGTTACTCGGAGACAGGGTCGCTCGAGCAGTACTTC. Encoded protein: CASSYSETGSLEQYF.

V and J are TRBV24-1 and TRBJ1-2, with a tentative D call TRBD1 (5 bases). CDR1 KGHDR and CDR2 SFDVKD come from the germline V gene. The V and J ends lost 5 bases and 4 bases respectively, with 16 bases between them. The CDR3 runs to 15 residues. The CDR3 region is CATSAKDTFIYGYTF. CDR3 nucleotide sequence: TGTGCCACCAGTGCTAAGGACACATTTATCTATGGCTACACCTTC.

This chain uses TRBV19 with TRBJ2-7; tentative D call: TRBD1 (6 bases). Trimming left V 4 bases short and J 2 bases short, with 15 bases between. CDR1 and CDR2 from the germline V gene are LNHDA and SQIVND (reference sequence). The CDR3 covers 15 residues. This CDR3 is CASSTRGTSTYEQYF. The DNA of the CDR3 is TGTGCCAGTAGTACTAGGGGGACAAGCACCTACGAGCAGTACTTC.

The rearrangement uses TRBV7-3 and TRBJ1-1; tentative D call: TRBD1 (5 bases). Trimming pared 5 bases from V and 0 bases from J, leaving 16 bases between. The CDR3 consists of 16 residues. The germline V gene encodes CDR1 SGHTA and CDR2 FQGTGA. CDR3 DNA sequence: TGTGCCAGCAGCGCGAACCCCGCAGGGATGAACACTGAAGCTTTCTTT. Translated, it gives CASSANPAGMNTEAFF.

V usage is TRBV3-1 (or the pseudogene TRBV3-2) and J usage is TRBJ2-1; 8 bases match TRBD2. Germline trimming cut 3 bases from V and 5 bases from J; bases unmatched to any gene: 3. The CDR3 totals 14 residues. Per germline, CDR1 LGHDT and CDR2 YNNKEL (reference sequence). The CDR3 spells CASSHGGANNEQFF. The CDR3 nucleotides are TGTGCCAGCAGCCACGGGGGGGCTAACAATGAGCAGTTCTTC.

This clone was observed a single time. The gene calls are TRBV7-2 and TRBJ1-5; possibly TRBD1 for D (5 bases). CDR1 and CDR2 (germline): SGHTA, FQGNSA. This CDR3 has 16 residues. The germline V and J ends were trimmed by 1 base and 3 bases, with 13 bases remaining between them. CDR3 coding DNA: TGTGCCAGCAGCTTAGGGGGGGGACGGCCCAATCAGCCCCAGCATTTT. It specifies CASSLGGGRPNQPQHF.

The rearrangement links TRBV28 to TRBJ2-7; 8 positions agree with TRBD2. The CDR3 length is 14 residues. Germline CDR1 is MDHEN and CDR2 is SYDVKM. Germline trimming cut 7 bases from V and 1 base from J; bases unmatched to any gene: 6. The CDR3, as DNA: TGTGCCAGCACCGGAGCGGGGGTATCCTACGAGCAGTACTTC. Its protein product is CASTGAGVSYEQYF.

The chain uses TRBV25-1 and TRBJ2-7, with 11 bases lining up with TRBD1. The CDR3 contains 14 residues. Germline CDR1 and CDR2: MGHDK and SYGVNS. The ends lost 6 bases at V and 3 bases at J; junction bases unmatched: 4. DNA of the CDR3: TGTGCCAGCAGCATCGGGACAGGGGGCTACGAGCAGTACTTC. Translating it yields CASSIGTGGYEQYF.

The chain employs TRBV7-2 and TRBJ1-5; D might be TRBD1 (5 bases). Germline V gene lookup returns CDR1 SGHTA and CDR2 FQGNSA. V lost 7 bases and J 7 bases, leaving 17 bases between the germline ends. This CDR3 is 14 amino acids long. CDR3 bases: TGTGCCAGCACCCAGGGAGGGCAGGGACAGCCCCAGCATTTT. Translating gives CASTQGGQGQPQHF.

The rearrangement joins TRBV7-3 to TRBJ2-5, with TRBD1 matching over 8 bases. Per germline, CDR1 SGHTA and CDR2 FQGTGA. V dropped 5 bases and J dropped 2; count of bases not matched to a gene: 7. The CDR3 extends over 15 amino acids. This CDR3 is CASSTGTGGQETQYF. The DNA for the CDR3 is TGTGCCAGCAGCACAGGGACAGGAGGGCAAGAGACCCAGTACTTC.

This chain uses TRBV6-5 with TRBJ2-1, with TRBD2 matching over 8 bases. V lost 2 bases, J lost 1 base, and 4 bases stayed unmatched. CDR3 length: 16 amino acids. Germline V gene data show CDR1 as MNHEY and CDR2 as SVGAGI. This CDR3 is CASSYPGGSSYNEQFF. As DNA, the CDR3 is TGTGCCAGCAGTTACCCGGGGGGGTCTTCCTACAATGAGCAGTTCTTC.

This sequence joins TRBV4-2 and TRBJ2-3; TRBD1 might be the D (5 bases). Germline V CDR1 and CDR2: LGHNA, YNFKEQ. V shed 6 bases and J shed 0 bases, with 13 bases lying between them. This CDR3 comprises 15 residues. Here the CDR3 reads CASSPTVSSTDTQYF. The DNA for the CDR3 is TGTGCCAGCAGTCCGACAGTTTCTAGCACAGATACGCAGTATTTT.

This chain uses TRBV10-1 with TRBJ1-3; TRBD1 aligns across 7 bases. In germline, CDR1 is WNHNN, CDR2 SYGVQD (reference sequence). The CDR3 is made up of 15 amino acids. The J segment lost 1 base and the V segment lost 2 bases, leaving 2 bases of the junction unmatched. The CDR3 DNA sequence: TGCGCCAGCAGTGAGACAGGGGATTCTGGAAACACCATATATTTT. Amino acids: CASSETGDSGNTIYF.

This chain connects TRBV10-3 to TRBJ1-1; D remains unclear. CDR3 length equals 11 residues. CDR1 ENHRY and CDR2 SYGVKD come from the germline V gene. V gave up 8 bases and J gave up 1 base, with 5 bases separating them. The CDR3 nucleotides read TGTGCCATCTCACAGAACACTGAAGCTTTCTTT. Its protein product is CAISQNTEAFF.

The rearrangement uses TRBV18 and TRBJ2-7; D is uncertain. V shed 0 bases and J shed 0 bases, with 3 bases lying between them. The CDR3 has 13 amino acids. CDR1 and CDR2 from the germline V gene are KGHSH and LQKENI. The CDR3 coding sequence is TGTGCCAGCTCACCACCAGCCTCCTACGAGCAGTACTTC. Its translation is CASSPPASYEQYF.

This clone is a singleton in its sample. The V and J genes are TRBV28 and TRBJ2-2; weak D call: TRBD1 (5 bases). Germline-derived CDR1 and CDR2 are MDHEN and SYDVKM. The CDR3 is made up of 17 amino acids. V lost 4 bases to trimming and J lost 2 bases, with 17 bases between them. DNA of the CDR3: TGTGCCAGCAGTTCCCTGGACGGACACGGAAACACCGGGGAGCTGTTTTTT. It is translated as CASSSLDGHGNTGELFF.

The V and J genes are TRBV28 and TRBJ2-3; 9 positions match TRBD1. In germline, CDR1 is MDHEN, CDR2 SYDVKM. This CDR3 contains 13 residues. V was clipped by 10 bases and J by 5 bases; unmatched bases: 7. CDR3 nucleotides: TGTGCCACCAAGGGACAGGGAGGAGATACGCAGTATTTT. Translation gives CATKGQGGDTQYF.

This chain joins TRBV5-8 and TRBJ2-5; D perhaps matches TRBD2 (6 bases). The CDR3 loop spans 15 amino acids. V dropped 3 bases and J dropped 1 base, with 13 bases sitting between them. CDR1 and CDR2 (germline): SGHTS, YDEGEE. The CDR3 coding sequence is TGTGCCAGCAGCTCTGGGCCCGGGGGCCAAGAGACCCAGTACTTC. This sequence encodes CASSSGPGGQETQYF.

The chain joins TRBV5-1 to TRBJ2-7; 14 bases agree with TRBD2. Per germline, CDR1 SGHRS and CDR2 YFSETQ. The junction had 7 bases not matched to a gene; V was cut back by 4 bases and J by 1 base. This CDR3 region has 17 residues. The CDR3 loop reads CASSKAGTSGGSYEQYF. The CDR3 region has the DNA TGCGCCAGCAGCAAAGCGGGGACTAGCGGGGGATCCTACGAGCAGTACTTC.

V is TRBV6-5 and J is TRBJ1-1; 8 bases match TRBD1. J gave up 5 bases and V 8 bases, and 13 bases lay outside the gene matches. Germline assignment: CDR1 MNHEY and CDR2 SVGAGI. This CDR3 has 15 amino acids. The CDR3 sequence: CASQGSDRGRTEAFF. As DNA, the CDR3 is TGTGCCAGCCAGGGATCTGACAGGGGAAGGACTGAAGCTTTCTTT.

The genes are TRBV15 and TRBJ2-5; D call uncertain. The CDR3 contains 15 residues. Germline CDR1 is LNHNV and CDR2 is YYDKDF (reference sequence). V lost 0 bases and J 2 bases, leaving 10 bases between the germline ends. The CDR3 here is CATSRDVGSQETQYF. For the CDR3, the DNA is TGTGCCACCAGCAGAGATGTCGGGTCTCAAGAGACCCAGTACTTC.

The CDR3 coding sequence is TGCGCCAGCAGCCAGGGGCCGGTGGAGGGTTTCAATGAGCAGTTCTTC. It codes for CASSQGPVEGFNEQFF. The chain couples TRBV4-3 to TRBJ2-1; possibly TRBD2 for D (6 bases). The germline gives CDR1 LGHNA, CDR2 YSLEER. The CDR3 has 16 amino acids. V lost 3 bases and J 6 bases, leaving 18 bases between the germline ends.

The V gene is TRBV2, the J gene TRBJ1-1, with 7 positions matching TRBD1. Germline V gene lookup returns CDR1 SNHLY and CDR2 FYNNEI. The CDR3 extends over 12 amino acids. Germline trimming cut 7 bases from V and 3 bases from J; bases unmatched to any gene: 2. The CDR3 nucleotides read TGTGCCAGCATCGACAGGGACACTGAAGCTTTCTTT. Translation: CASIDRDTEAFF.